This T cell receptor beta chain was retrieved from a study of blood T cells in healthy people across ages. Regarding the study as a whole: Significant beta diversity loss was already apparent by age approximately 38, declining roughly linearly.

It was with a sample-barcoded 5' primer and a J-beta primer mix that a second PCR of about 6 to 11 cycles was run. TCRdb used MiXCR to reprocess the 5' RACE reads, holding one entry per CDR3 protein. The sample holds fewer than 2,000,000 distinct CDR3 sequences, roughly two fifths seen once. Worth noting for this clonotype: Its antigen is unidentified.

CDR1 and CDR2 (germline): SQVTM, ANQGSEA. The length of the CDR3 is 14 residues. The V gene lost 6 bases and the J gene lost 3 bases, with 14 bases spanning the gap. About 10 milliliters of peripheral blood were drawn from each donor into EDTA-treated tubes. The chain employs TRBV29-1 and TRBJ2-2; unclear D gene. The source of this sequence is a human donor in good health. Sequencing was done on a sample of blood. CDR3 DNA: TGCAGCGTGGAGACGAATGAAGACACCGGGGAGCTGTTTTTT. It specifies CSVETNEDTGELFF.